The 18 T cell receptor beta chains presented below share a single source sample, sequenced in a study of siplizumab effects on memory and regulatory T cells. TCRdb's table, derived via immunoSEQ multiplex PCR, lists solely in-frame clones and lacks some. The sample holds 50,000 to 70,000 clones; approximately 96% are singletons and the top ten take 0.095%. Sequenced: naive CD8+ T cells sorted from blood. The receptors shown here come from a human donor in good health.

This chain connects TRBV28 to TRBJ1-1; no definite D call. Trimming took off 2 bases at V and 1 base at J, with 5 bases between the two ends. Germline CDR1 MDHEN, CDR2 SYDVKM. The CDR3 is 13 amino acids. The CDR3 is CASSLGRNTEAFF. Here the CDR3 DNA reads TGTGCCAGCAGTTTAGGCAGGAACACTGAAGCTTTCTTT. Full variable domain (outside the CDR3, taken from reference TRBV28 and TRBJ1-1): DVKVTQSSRYLVKRTGEKVFLECVQDMDHENMFWYRQDPGLGLRLIYFSYDVKMKEKGDIPEGYSVSREKKERFSLILESASTNQTSMYLCASSLGRNTEAFFGQGTRLTVV.

J is TRBJ2-1 and V is TRBV18, with 13 bases aligning to TRBD2. Germline assignment: CDR1 KGHSH and CDR2 LQKENI. This CDR3 region has 16 residues. V lost 9 bases, J lost 1 base, and 6 bases stayed unmatched. The CDR3 region is CASDPGLAGSYNEQFF. CDR3 sequence (DNA): TGTGCCAGTGATCCGGGACTAGCGGGGTCCTACAATGAGCAGTTCTTC.

This chain joins TRBV9 and TRBJ2-3, with TRBD2 identical over 8 bases. Trimming at V came to 4 bases and at J to 0 bases, leaving 13 bases not matched to a gene. CDR1 is SGDLS, CDR2 YYNGEE, per germline. CDR3 length: 18 residues. The CDR3 loop is CASSPARGGFTSTDTQYF. In nucleotides, the CDR3 is TGTGCCAGCAGCCCAGCCCGGGGGGGCTTTACTAGCACAGATACGCAGTATTTT. The whole variable domain, remainder taken from reference TRBV9 and TRBJ2-3, is DSGVTQTPKHLITATGQRVTLRCSPRSGDLSVYWYQQSLDQGLQFLIQYYNGEERAKGNILERFSAQQFPDLHSELNLSSLELGDSALYFCASSPARGGFTSTDTQYFGPGTRLTVL.

The rearrangement uses TRBV7-6 and TRBJ1-3, with D possibly matching TRBD1 (6 bases). The CDR3 is made up of 14 amino acids. Trimming left V 4 bases short and J 2 bases short, with 9 bases between. Germline V gene sequence: CDR1 SGHVS, CDR2 FNYEAQ. The CDR3 DNA follows: TGTGCCAGCAGCTCAGGGGCCACTGGAAACACCATATATTTT. It encodes CASSSGATGNTIYF.

The chain joins TRBV13 to TRBJ1-2; TRBD1 agrees at 7 bases. V gave up 2 bases and J gave up 2 bases; unmatched junction bases: 8. Per germline, CDR1 PRHDT and CDR2 FYEKMQ (reference sequence). The CDR3 contains 16 residues. The DNA of the CDR3 is TGTGCCAGCAGCTTAATCGGGACAGCAGGCAACTATGGCTACACCTTC. Protein sequence: CASSLIGTAGNYGYTF.

The V call is TRBV5-4, the J call TRBJ1-1; D gene unclear. Trimming pared 2 bases from V and 7 bases from J, leaving 12 bases between. This CDR3 comprises 13 residues. Germline loops: CDR1 SGHNT, CDR2 YYREEE (reference sequence). In DNA, the CDR3 is TGTGCCAGCAGCTTCCGCGTTGGAAGTGAAGCTTTCTTT. Its translation is CASSFRVGSEAFF.

CDR3 coding DNA: TGCGCCAGCAGCCAAGATCGTAATGACAATGAGCAGTTCTTC. Translation gives CASSQDRNDNEQFF. This chain uses TRBV4-3 with TRBJ2-1; D not resolved. Trimming removed 0 bases at V and 5 bases at J, with 8 bases between. Germline V gene data show CDR1 as LGHNA and CDR2 as YSLEER. The CDR3 is 14 amino acids.

J is TRBJ2-7 and V is TRBV23-1; D ambiguous. TRBV23-1 is an ORF for which the function is uncertain. The CDR3 length is 14 residues. V lost 0 bases, J lost 5 bases, and 11 bases lay in between. The CDR3 here is CASSQSSLAHEQYF. The DNA of the CDR3 is TGCGCCAGCAGTCAATCCTCCCTGGCCCACGAGCAGTACTTC.

The chain employs TRBV2 and TRBJ2-3, with D hard to call. CDR3 length equals 12 residues. With 6 bases removed from V and 0 bases from J, the gap between germline ends came to 4 bases. Looked up from germline, CDR1 is SNHLY and CDR2 is FYNNEI. Here the CDR3 reads CASRTSTDTQYF. CDR3 coding DNA: TGTGCCAGCAGGACTAGCACAGATACGCAGTATTTT.

This clone was seen just once. This chain links TRBV11-2 with TRBJ2-1; D remains unclear. The germline V gene has CDR1 SGHAT and CDR2 FQNNGV. V lost 2 bases to trimming and J lost 4 bases, with 6 bases between them. The CDR3 runs to 13 residues. CDR3 sequence (DNA): TGTGCCAGCAGCTTAATCGAGTACAATGAGCAGTTCTTC. This encodes CASSLIEYNEQFF.

The rearrangement joins TRBV12-5 to TRBJ2-7; D is possibly TRBD2 (5 bases). V dropped 9 bases and J dropped 0 bases, with 15 bases sitting between them. This CDR3 region has 14 residues. Germline CDR1 LGHNT, CDR2 FRNRAP. The CDR3 nucleotides are TGTGCTAGCGAATCAGCGGATGGCTCCTACGAGCAGTACTTC. This codes for CASESADGSYEQYF. The full variable domain, completed using reference TRBV12-5 and TRBJ2-7, is DARVTQTPRHKVTEMGQEVTMRCQPILGHNTVFWYRQTMMQGLELLAYFRNRAPLDDSGMPKDRFSAEMPDATLATLKIQPSEPRDSAVYFCASESADGSYEQYFGPGTRLTVT.

This rearrangement joins TRBV21-1 to TRBJ2-7. TRBV21-1 is a pseudogene segment. The CDR3 sequence is 14 residues long. CDR3 amino acids: CASTPPLPSYEQYF. DNA for the CDR3: TGTGCCAGCACCCCCCCCCTTCCAAGCTACGAGCAGTACTTC.

The V call is TRBV4-1, the J call TRBJ1-1; D not resolved. Trimming pared 0 bases from V and 5 bases from J, leaving 10 bases between. This CDR3 contains 14 residues. CDR1 MGHRA and CDR2 YSYEKL come from the germline V gene. The CDR3 DNA sequence: TGCGCCAGCAGCCAAGAATTCGATGAAACTGAAGCTTTCTTT. Its translation is CASSQEFDETEAFF.

CDR3 in DNA: TGTGCCAGCACGGGGACAGGGCGGGATACGCAGTATTTT. Translating gives CASTGTGRDTQYF. J is TRBJ2-3 and V is TRBV9; 9 bases are shared with TRBD1. The CDR3 runs 13 residues. With V trimmed by 6 bases and J by 6 bases, 5 bases remained unmatched. Germline V gene sequence: CDR1 SGDLS, CDR2 YYNGEE.

V usage is TRBV27 and J usage is TRBJ2-7; a possible D gene is TRBD1 (7 bases). The CDR3 spans 15 residues. CDR1 and CDR2 (germline): MNHEY, SMNVEV (reference sequence). Trimming shortened V by 5 bases and J by 4 bases, and 18 bases separated the two germline ends. The CDR3 protein is CASSSQGGGFYEQYF. The CDR3, as DNA: TGTGCCAGCAGTAGTCAGGGGGGCGGGTTTTACGAGCAGTACTTC.

The chain combines TRBV6-4 with TRBJ2-6; TRBD1 is a possible D gene (6 bases). Germline V CDR1 and CDR2: MRHNA, SNTAGT. This CDR3 contains 18 residues. V gave up 3 bases and J gave up 0 bases, with 15 bases separating them. The CDR3 region is CASSDHLIQGSGANVLTF. The CDR3 bases are TGTGCCAGCAGTGATCACCTAATACAGGGCTCTGGGGCCAACGTCCTGACTTTC.

The chain links TRBV2 to TRBJ2-7, with no clear D. The V end was cut by 3 bases, the J end by 3 bases, with 6 bases between. CDR1 and CDR2 from the germline V gene are SNHLY and FYNNEI. The CDR3 runs 12 residues. CDR3 region: CASSDGNYEQYF. The CDR3 nucleotides are TGTGCCAGCAGTGACGGCAACTACGAGCAGTACTTC.

V usage is TRBV5-1 and J usage is TRBJ1-1; TRBD1 agrees at 9 bases. The CDR3 length is 17 residues. The V gene end was trimmed by 2 bases and the J gene end by 3 bases; junction bases not matched to a gene: 11. The germline V gene has CDR1 SGHRS and CDR2 YFSETQ. The CDR3 region is CASSLSGTGFIDTEAFF. The CDR3, as DNA: TGCGCCAGCAGCTTATCTGGGACAGGGTTTATCGACACTGAAGCTTTCTTT.